This record concerns one T cell receptor (beta chain) sequence. Its antigen is not identified. The CDR3 sequence is 15 residues long. Germline V gives CDR1 SGHVS, CDR2 FQNEAQ. V was trimmed by 8 bases and J by 2 bases, leaving 19 bases between them. A single record per CDR3 protein comes from TCRdb applying MiXCR to the reads. The repertoire holds 20,000 to 30,000 distinct CDR3 sequences, with approximately 77% as singletons. These data originate in a study of type 1 regulatory T cells. The receptor comes from a human donor in good health. This sequence joins TRBV7-8 and TRBJ2-7; no reliable D call. Material for sequencing was cultured T cells, either the whole culture or a sorted T cell fraction (not recorded which). Subset: Tr1-enriched cell product generated in vitro against host alloantigens. The CDR3 sequence is CASGQANHQTYEQYF. The CDR3 bases are TGTGCCAGCGGTCAGGCGAACCACCAAACCTACGAGCAGTACTTC.